The entry that follows covers one TCR beta chain sequence. The germline V gene has CDR1 LNHDA and CDR2 SQIVND (reference sequence). Trimming took 4 bases from V and 8 from J; bases not matched to a gene: 16. This CDR3 comprises 18 residues. Participants spanned ages about 18 to 100 years and resided in some 22 US areas. Cohort placement rested on clinical history that participants reported themselves. In the original processing: Quantification of nucleated cells was approximated via reference gene primer amplification. Profiling relied on immunoSEQ multiplex PCR, and the TCRdb table lists in-frame clones only, not all of them. The V and J calls and the clone size are those of that table, but D and trimming were determined from the DNA. The sample has a few hundred thousand clones, 70% to 90% seen once. This sample is part of a study of blood T cell repertoires in COVID-19. At the level of the study: Sources were T cells, B-cell-depleted T cells, or PBMCs; the material itself was cDNA or gDNA.

The clonotype was recovered from a man younger than 45 who had recovered from COVID-19. The genes are TRBV19 and TRBJ1-6, with 8 bases identical to TRBD1. Sequenced sample: PBMCs or T cells enriched from blood (not recorded which). CDR3: CASSKDRTGFGKDSPLHF. The DNA of the CDR3 is TGTGCCAGTAGTAAGGATCGGACAGGGTTTGGGAAAGATTCACCCCTCCACTTT.